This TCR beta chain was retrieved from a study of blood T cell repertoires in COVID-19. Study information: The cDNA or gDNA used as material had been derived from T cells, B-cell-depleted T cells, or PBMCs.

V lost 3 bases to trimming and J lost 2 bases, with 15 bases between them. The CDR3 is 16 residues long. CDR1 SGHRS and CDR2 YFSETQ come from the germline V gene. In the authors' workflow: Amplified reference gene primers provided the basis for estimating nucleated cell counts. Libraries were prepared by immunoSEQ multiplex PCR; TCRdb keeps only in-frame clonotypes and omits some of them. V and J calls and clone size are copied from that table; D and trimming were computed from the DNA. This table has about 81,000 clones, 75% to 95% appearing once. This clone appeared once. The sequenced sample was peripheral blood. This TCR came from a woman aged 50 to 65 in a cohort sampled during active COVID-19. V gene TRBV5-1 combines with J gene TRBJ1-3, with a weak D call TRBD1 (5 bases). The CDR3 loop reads CASSSNPQGAGNTIYF. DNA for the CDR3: TGCGCCAGCAGCTCGAACCCTCAAGGGGCTGGAAACACCATATATTTT.